The 20 T cell receptor beta chains given below trace back to one sample, sequenced in a study of PD-1 blockade in classical Hodgkin lymphoma. Time point described: cycle 4 day 1 (C4D1), after 6 weeks of nivolumab. In every patient, relapse followed autologous stem cell transplantation, while exposure to brentuximab vedotin differed. The data were produced by immunoSEQ multiplex PCR, yet TCRdb's version contains in-frame clones alone and is incomplete. The top ten clones hold less than 2% of a sample with fewer than 100,000 clones, 93% of them seen once. Sequenced material: peripheral blood mononuclear cells (PBMCs), taken before the fourth cycle of nivolumab. All receptors come from a human donor with classical Hodgkin lymphoma.

V is TRBV10-3 and J is TRBJ1-4; a possible D gene is TRBD1 (5 bases). Germline CDR1 reads ENHRY; CDR2 reads SYGVKD. The CDR3 has 15 residues. V was clipped by 1 base and J by 10 bases, with 16 bases between them. The DNA for the CDR3 is TGTGCCATCAGTGAGTTTGGTAGAAGGGACGGAAAACTGTTTTTT. Protein: CAISEFGRRDGKLFF.

The CDR3 sequence: CASTQGADQIYEQFF. The CDR3, as DNA: TGTGCCAGCACTCAGGGGGCCGACCAGATCTATGAGCAGTTCTTC. The gene calls are TRBV6-5 and TRBJ2-1; 8 bases agree with TRBD1. Trimming took 7 bases from V and 8 from J; bases not matched to a gene: 13. CDR1 and CDR2 from the germline V gene are MNHEY and SVGAGI. The CDR3 consists of 15 residues.

The chain carries TRBV5-1 and TRBJ2-5, with D unclear. Germline V gives CDR1 SGHRS, CDR2 YFSETQ. This CDR3 contains 15 residues. V was clipped by 4 bases and J by 2 bases, with 15 bases between them. As DNA, the CDR3 is TGCGCCAGCAGCCTCCAACAGCCCTATCAAGAGACCCAGTACTTC. The encoded protein is CASSLQQPYQETQYF.

The gene calls are TRBV28 and TRBJ2-1; TRBD2 matches 16 bases. The V and J ends lost 5 bases and 1 base, in that order; junction bases with no gene match: 5. Germline assignment: CDR1 MDHEN and CDR2 SYDVKM. The CDR3 covers 18 residues. CDR3: CASSGGLAGGKSYNEQFF. The CDR3 DNA reads as TGTGCCAGCAGTGGGGGACTAGCGGGAGGGAAGTCCTACAATGAGCAGTTCTTC.

This chain joins TRBV15 and TRBJ1-5, with D hard to call. V lost 2 bases and J lost 9, with 8 bases in between. Germline CDR1 LNHNV, CDR2 YYDKDF (reference sequence). This CDR3 comprises 12 residues. The CDR3 loop reads CATSRTGTPQHF. CDR3 nucleotide sequence: TGTGCCACCAGCAGAACCGGTACGCCCCAGCATTTT.

The gene calls are TRBV5-5 and TRBJ2-7, with D possibly matching TRBD2 (5 bases). V was trimmed by 6 bases and J by 6 bases, leaving 16 bases between them. The germline V gene has CDR1 SGHKS and CDR2 YYEKEE (reference sequence). This CDR3 is 13 amino acids long. The CDR3 DNA sequence: TGTGCCAGCAACCCCGGGGTACTCGTCGAGCAGTACTTC. Its translation: CASNPGVLVEQYF.

Here the CDR3 reads CASSPGTLTDTQYF. The CDR3 nucleotides read TGTGCCAGCTCCCCCGGGACACTCACAGATACGCAGTATTTT. This chain connects TRBV2 to TRBJ2-3, with D maybe TRBD1 (6 bases). Per germline, CDR1 SNHLY and CDR2 FYNNEI. The CDR3 spans 14 residues. V lost 8 bases and J 2 bases, leaving 14 bases between the germline ends.

The chain is built from TRBV10-3 and TRBJ1-3, with D uncertain. Between the trimmed V and J ends, which lost 3 bases and 0 bases, there was a span of 6 bases. The germline CDR1 and CDR2 sequences are ENHRY and SYGVKD. The CDR3 runs to 14 residues. The CDR3 region is CAISENPSGNTIYF. DNA for the CDR3: TGTGCCATCAGTGAAAACCCCTCTGGAAACACCATATATTTT.

The rearrangement joins TRBV9 to TRBJ2-7, with 15 nucleotides matching TRBD2. CDR3 length equals 15 residues. Germline V lookup: CDR1 SGDLS, CDR2 YYNGEE. V was clipped by 0 bases and J by 5 bases; unmatched bases: 0. This CDR3 is CASSVGTSGRDEQYF. The CDR3 DNA reads as TGTGCCAGCAGCGTAGGGACTAGCGGGAGGGACGAGCAGTACTTC.

The V call is TRBV30, the J call TRBJ2-7, with 9 positions matching TRBD2. The CDR3 runs 14 residues. J gave up 4 bases and V 2 bases, and 6 bases lay outside the gene matches. CDR1 GTSNPN and CDR2 SVGIG come from the germline V gene (reference sequence). The CDR3 sequence: CAWSSAGGFYEQYF. CDR3 DNA sequence: TGTGCCTGGAGTTCGGCGGGGGGGTTTTACGAGCAGTACTTC.

This chain links TRBV29-1 with TRBJ2-7; 7 bases are shared with TRBD1. V shed 5 bases, J shed 2 bases, and the junction held 9 bases outside the gene matches. CDR1 SQVTM and CDR2 ANQGSEA come from the germline V gene. The CDR3 has 14 amino acids. The CDR3 DNA sequence: TGCAGCGTTATGGTGACAGGGAAAGCCTACGAGCAGTACTTC. Amino acid sequence: CSVMVTGKAYEQYF.

This chain connects TRBV19 to TRBJ2-7; no clear D. V gave up 5 bases and J gave up 3 bases, with 20 bases separating them. The CDR3 extends over 16 amino acids. Per the germline V gene, CDR1 is LNHDA and CDR2 is SQIVND (reference sequence). The CDR3 is CASSPPSDSPLYEQYF. The CDR3 coding sequence is TGTGCCAGTAGTCCCCCCTCGGATTCTCCCCTCTACGAGCAGTACTTC.

The chain links TRBV7-2 to TRBJ2-7; 7 bases match TRBD2. The V segment lost 6 bases and the J segment 4 bases; nucleotides outside the gene matches: 9. Per the germline V gene, CDR1 is SGHTA and CDR2 is FQGNSA. This CDR3 is 14 amino acids long. The CDR3 sequence: CASRRWGGRYEQYF. CDR3 in DNA: TGTGCCAGCAGGCGATGGGGGGGGAGATACGAGCAGTACTTC.

The chain uses TRBV4-1 and TRBJ1-1, with D possibly TRBD1 on 5 matching bases. The ends were cut back, 0 bases at V and 4 bases at J, with 12 bases in the middle. This CDR3 has 15 amino acids. Germline values: CDR1 MGHRA, CDR2 YSYEKL. In nucleotides, the CDR3 is TGCGCCAGCAGCCAAGAAAGCTGGGGGATCACTGAAGCTTTCTTT. Protein: CASSQESWGITEAFF.

J is TRBJ1-3 and V is TRBV6-5, with unresolved D. Germline assignment: CDR1 MNHEY and CDR2 SVGAGI. The CDR3 has 12 residues. Trimming stripped 6 bases from V and 8 bases from J, with 11 bases between. The CDR3 reads CASRKSRDTIYF. CDR3 sequence (DNA): TGTGCCAGCAGAAAATCGCGGGACACCATATATTTT.

This chain links TRBV9 with TRBJ2-3, with 8 bases aligning to TRBD2. With V trimmed by 4 bases and J by 4 bases, 8 bases remained unmatched. Germline CDR1 SGDLS, CDR2 YYNGEE. The CDR3 covers 15 residues. As DNA, the CDR3 is TGTGCCAGCAGCTCGAGCGGGAGAGGGTCAGATACGCAGTATTTT. Its translation is CASSSSGRGSDTQYF. Full variable domain (outside the CDR3, taken from reference TRBV9 and TRBJ2-3): DSGVTQTPKHLITATGQRVTLRCSPRSGDLSVYWYQQSLDQGLQFLIQYYNGEERAKGNILERFSAQQFPDLHSELNLSSLELGDSALYFCASSSSGRGSDTQYFGPGTRLTVL.

This chain links TRBV28 with TRBJ2-3; the D gene is possibly TRBD2 (5 bases). This CDR3 comprises 15 residues. Germline V gene data show CDR1 as MDHEN and CDR2 as SYDVKM. Deletions cut 3 bases from V and 3 bases from J, with 13 bases between. CDR3 protein: CASSLVGERTDTQYF. For the CDR3, the DNA is TGTGCCAGCAGTTTGGTCGGGGAGCGAACAGATACGCAGTATTTT.

The gene calls are TRBV10-1 and TRBJ2-5, with TRBD2 matching over 13 bases. Losses at the gene ends were 2 bases for V and 1 base for J; bases not matched to a gene: 4. CDR3 size: 17 residues. Germline V CDR1 and CDR2: WNHNN, SYGVQD (reference sequence). CDR3 bases: TGCGCCAGCAGTGAGCCCGGACTAGCGGGAGTCCAAGAGACCCAGTACTTC. Translating it yields CASSEPGLAGVQETQYF.

The V and J genes are TRBV6-1 and TRBJ1-1; maybe TRBD1 (5 bases). The CDR3 covers 15 residues. V lost 6 bases, J lost 0 bases, and 14 bases lay in between. Germline V lookup: CDR1 MNHNS, CDR2 SASEGT. The CDR3 region is CASREQDRVNTEAFF. Written as DNA, the CDR3 is TGTGCCAGCAGGGAGCAAGACAGAGTGAACACTGAAGCTTTCTTT.

The chain is built from TRBV4-1 and TRBJ1-4; D is perhaps TRBD1 (5 bases). CDR1 and CDR2 from the germline V gene are MGHRA and YSYEKL. This CDR3 has 15 amino acids. Trimming left V 7 bases short and J 2 bases short, with 14 bases between. The DNA of the CDR3 is TGCGCCAGCACCCTCATGCGGGGGACTAATGAAAAACTGTTTTTT. Its translation is CASTLMRGTNEKLFF.